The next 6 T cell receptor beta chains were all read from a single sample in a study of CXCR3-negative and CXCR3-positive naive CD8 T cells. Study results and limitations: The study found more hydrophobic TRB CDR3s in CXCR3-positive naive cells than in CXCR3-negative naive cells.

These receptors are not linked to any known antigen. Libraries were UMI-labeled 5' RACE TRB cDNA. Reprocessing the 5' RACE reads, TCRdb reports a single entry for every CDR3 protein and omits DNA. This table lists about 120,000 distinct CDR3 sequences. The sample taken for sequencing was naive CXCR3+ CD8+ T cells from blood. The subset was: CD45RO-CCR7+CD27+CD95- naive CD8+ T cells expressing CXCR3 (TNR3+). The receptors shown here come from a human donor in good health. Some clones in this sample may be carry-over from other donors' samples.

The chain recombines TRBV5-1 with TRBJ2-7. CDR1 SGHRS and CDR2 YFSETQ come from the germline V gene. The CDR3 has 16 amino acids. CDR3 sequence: CASSLPTSDILYEQYF.

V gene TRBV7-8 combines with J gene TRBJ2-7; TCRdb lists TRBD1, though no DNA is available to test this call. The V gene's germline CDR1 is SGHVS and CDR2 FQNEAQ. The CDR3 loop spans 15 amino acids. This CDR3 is CASSLVGGFGNEQYF.

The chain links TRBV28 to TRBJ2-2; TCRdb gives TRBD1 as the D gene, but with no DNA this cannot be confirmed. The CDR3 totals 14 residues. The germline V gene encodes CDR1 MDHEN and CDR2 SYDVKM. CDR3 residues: CASRQGANTGELFF.

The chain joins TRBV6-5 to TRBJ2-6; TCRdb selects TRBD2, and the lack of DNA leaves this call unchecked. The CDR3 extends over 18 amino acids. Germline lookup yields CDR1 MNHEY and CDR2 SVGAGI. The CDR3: CASSYASGGYSGANVLTF.

CDR3 amino acids: CASSHSSEEQYF. The V and J genes are TRBV6-6 and TRBJ2-7. The CDR3 extends over 12 amino acids. From germline, CDR1 is MNHNY and CDR2 SVGAGI (reference sequence).

This CDR3 reads CASSAYTGELFF. This chain joins TRBV5-6 and TRBJ2-2. The CDR3 consists of 12 residues. Germline CDR1 is SGHDT and CDR2 is YYEEEE.